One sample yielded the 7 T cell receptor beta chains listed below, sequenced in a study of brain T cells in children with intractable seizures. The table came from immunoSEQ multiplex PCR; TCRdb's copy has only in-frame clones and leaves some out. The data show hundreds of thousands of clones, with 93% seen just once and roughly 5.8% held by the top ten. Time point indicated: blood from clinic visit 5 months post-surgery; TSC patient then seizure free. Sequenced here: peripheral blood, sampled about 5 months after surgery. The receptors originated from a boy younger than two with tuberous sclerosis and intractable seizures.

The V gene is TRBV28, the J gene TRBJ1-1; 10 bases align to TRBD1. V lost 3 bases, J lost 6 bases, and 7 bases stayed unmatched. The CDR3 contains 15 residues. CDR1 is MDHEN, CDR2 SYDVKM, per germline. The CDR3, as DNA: TGTGCCAGCAGTTTTGGGGACAGGGGATTACCTGAAGCTTTCTTT. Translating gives CASSFGDRGLPEAFF.

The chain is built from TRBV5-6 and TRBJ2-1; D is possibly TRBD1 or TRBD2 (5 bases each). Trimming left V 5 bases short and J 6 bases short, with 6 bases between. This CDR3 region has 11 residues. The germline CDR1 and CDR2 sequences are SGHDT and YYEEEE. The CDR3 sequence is CASRRGNEQFF. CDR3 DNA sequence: TGTGCCAGCAGGAGGGGCAATGAGCAGTTCTTC.

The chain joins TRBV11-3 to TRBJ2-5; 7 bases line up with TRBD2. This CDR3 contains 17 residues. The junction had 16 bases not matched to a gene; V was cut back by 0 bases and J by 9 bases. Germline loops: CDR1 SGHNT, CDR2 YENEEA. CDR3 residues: CASSLESRGTPIDAQYF. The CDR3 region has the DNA TGTGCCAGCAGCTTAGAATCGCGGGGGACTCCTATAGATGCCCAGTACTTC.

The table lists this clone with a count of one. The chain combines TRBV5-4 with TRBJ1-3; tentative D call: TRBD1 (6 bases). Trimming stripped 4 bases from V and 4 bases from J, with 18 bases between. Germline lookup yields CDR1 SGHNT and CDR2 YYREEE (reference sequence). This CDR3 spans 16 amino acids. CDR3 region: CASSPYPTGRGNTIYF. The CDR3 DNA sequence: TGTGCCAGCAGCCCCTACCCGACAGGTCGCGGAAACACCATATATTTT.

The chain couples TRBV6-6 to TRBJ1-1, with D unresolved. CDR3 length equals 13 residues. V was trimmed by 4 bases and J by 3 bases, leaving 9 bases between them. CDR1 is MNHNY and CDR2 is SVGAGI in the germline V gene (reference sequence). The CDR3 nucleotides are TGTGCCAGCAGTTCACGGTTGGACACTGAAGCTTTCTTT. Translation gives CASSSRLDTEAFF.

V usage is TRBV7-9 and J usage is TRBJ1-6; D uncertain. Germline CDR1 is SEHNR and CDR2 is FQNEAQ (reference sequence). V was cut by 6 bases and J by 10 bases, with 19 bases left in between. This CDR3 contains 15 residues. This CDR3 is CASSFGSSGGSPLHF. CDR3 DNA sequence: TGTGCCAGCAGTTTCGGATCGTCGGGAGGATCACCCCTCCACTTT.

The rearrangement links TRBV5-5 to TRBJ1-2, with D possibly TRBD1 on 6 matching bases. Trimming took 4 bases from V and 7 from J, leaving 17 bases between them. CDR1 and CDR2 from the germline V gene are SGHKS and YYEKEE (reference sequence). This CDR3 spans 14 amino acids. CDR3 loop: CASSGGGEPGGYTF. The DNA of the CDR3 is TGTGCCAGCAGCGGAGGGGGGGAACCTGGTGGCTACACCTTC.